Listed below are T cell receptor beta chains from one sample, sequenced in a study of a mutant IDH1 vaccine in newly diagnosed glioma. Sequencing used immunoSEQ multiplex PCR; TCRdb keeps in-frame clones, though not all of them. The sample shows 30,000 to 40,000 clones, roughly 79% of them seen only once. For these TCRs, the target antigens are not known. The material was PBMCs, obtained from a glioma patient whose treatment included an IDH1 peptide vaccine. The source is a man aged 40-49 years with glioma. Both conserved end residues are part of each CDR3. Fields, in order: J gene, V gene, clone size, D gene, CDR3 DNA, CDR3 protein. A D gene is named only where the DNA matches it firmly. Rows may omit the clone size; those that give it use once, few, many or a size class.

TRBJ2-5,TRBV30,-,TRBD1,TGTGCCTGGAGTGTGAGGACAGGGGCCCAAGAGACCCAGTACTTC,CAWSVRTGAQETQYF
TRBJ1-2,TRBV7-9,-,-,TGTGCCAGCAGCTTAGAAACCACCCTATCGGGTGGCTACACCTTC,CASSLETTLSGGYTF
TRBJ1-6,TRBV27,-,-,TGTGCCAGCAGTTTGTCCCCATGGGGCAATTCACCCCTCCACTTT,CASSLSPWGNSPLHF
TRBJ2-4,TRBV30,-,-,TGTGCCTGGAAACAGGGTAGCATTCAGTACTTC,CAWKQGSIQYF
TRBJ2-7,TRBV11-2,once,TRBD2,TGTGCCAGCAGCTTGTTAGCGGGTGAGCAGTACTTC,CASSLLAGEQYF
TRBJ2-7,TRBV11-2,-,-,TGTGCCAGCAGCGTAGGTAGGGGCTCCGTCGAGCAGTACTTC,CASSVGRGSVEQYF
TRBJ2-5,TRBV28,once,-,TGTGCCAGCAGTAACCAGTGGCAGGGGACCCAGTACTTC,CASSNQWQGTQYF
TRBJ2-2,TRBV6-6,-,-,TGTGCCAGCAGACCCGCAGTAGGGGGGTCAGGGGAGCTGTTTTTT,CASRPAVGGSGELFF
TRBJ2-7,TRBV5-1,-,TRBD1,TGCGCCAGCAGCTGGGGTCCCGGGACAGGGAGGTACGAGCAGTACTTC,CASSWGPGTGRYEQYF
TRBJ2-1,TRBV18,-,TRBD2,TGTGCCAGCTCACCACCGGGACTAGGATTATCCTACAATGAGCAGTTCTTC,CASSPPGLGLSYNEQFF
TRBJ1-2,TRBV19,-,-,TGTGCCAGTAGTCGGGAGTGGGGCCATGGCTACACCTTC,CASSREWGHGYTF
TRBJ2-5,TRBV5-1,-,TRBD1,TGCGCCAGCAACCTCCGACAGGGAAGTTTGATGGAGACCCAGTACTTC,CASNLRQGSLMETQYF
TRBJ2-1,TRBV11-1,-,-,TGTGCCAGCAGCTTCCGACTAGTTGCTGAGCAGTTCTTC,CASSFRLVAEQFF
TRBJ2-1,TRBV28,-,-,TGTGCCAGCAGTTTATTTATGGGAGGGGGCTACAATGAGCAGTTCTTC,CASSLFMGGGYNEQFF
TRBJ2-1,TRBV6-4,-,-,TGTGCCAGCAGTGACGAACGTGGTTTTGAGCAGTTCTTC,CASSDERGFEQFF
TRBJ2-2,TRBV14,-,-,TGTGCCAGCAGCTTCAGACGAGGCCGAGGCACCGGGGAGCTGTTTTTT,CASSFRRGRGTGELFF
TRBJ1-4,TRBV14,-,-,TGTGCCAGCAGCCGGGGCAGGGAAAAACTGTTTTTT,CASSRGREKLFF
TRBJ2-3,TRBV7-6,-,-,TGTGCCAGCAGCTTCTTAAAGACACCTACAGATACGCAGTATTTT,CASSFLKTPTDTQYF
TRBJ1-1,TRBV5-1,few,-,TGCGCCAGCAGCCTCCGGACGGAGGCGGCGAACACTGAAGCTTTCTTT,CASSLRTEAANTEAFF
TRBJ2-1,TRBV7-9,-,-,TGTGCCAGCAGCTTCCCTACCCCTCAATTAGATGAGCAGTTCTTC,CASSFPTPQLDEQFF
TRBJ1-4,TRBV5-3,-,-,TGTGCCAGAAGCTCATGGGAAAAACTGTTTTTT,CARSSWEKLFF
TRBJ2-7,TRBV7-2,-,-,TGTGCCAGCAGCTTAGTTCGTGGGGGCCGGTACGAGCAGTACTTC,CASSLVRGGRYEQYF
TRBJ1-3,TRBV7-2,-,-,TGTGCCAGCAGCTTACTCGGAAACTCTGGAAACACCATATATTTT,CASSLLGNSGNTIYF
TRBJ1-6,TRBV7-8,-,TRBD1,TGTGCCAGCAGGCCTGAGACAGGGTCCAATTCACCCCTCCACTTT,CASRPETGSNSPLHF
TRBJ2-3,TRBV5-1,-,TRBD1,TGCGCCAGCAGCTTGGTGGGACAGGGAACAGATACGCAGTATTTT,CASSLVGQGTDTQYF
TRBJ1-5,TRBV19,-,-,TGTGCCAGTACCATGGGTGGAGGGAACAATCAGCCCCAGCATTTT,CASTMGGGNNQPQHF
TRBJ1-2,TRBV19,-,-,TGTGCCAGTAGTATTGACGGACAGTCTATGTATGGCTACACCTTC,CASSIDGQSMYGYTF
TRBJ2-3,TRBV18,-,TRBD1,TGTGCCGGTTCGCGGGACAGGGGGGATACGCAGTATTTT,CAGSRDRGDTQYF
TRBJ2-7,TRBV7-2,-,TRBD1,TGTGCCAGCAGCAGGCGACAGGGTAGCGCCTACGAGCAGTACTTC,CASSRRQGSAYEQYF
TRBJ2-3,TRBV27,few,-,TGTGCCAGCAGTTTTTCCCCAGATACGCAGTATTTT,CASSFSPDTQYF
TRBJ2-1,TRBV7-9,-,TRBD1,TGTGCCAGCAGCCCCGAGTTTGGGACAGGGACCTACAATGAGCAGTTCTTC,CASSPEFGTGTYNEQFF
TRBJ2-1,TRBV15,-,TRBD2,TGTGCCACCAGCAGAGATTCGGGAGGGGTCAATGAGCAGTTCTTC,CATSRDSGGVNEQFF
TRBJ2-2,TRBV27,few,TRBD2,TGTGCCAGCAGTCTAGCGGGAGGGAATTACGGCGGGGAGCTGTTTTTT,CASSLAGGNYGGELFF
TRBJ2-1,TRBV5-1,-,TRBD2,TGCGCCAGCAGCTTGGGCGAACTAGCGGGAGTTTTGGATGAGCAGTTCTTC,CASSLGELAGVLDEQFF
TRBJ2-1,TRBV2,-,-,TGTGCCAGCAGTGACCGGGGTATGAGCTCCTACAATGAGCAGTTCTTC,CASSDRGMSSYNEQFF
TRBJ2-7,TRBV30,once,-,TGTGCCTGGAGTGTATCCTGGGATTCCTACGAGCAGTACTTC,CAWSVSWDSYEQYF
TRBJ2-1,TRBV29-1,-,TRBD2,TGCAGCGTGGATCGCCGGGGGGGGTCCTACAATGAGCAGTTCTTC,CSVDRRGGSYNEQFF
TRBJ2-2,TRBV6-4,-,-,TGTGCCAGCCAAGCGGTTGGGGGCACCGGGGAGCTGTTTTTT,CASQAVGGTGELFF
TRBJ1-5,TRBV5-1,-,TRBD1,TGCGCCAGCAGCCACGGGACAGGGAATCAGCCCCAGCATTTT,CASSHGTGNQPQHF
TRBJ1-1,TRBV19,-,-,TGTGCCAGTAGATTCCTGGGCACTGAAGCTTTCTTT,CASRFLGTEAFF
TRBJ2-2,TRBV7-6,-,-,TGTGCCAGCACCCCAGCTAGTCTAATCGGGGAGCTGTTTTTT,CASTPASLIGELFF
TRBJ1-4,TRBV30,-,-,TGTGCCGGGGGCCCTCCAAGGGAAAAACTGTTTTTT,CAGGPPREKLFF
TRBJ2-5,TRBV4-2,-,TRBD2,TGTGCCAGCAGCCTAGTAGCGGGCGCTCAAGAGACCCAGTACTTC,CASSLVAGAQETQYF
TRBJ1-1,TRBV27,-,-,TGTGCCAGCAGTTTATCCGAGGGCACTGAAGCTTTCTTT,CASSLSEGTEAFF